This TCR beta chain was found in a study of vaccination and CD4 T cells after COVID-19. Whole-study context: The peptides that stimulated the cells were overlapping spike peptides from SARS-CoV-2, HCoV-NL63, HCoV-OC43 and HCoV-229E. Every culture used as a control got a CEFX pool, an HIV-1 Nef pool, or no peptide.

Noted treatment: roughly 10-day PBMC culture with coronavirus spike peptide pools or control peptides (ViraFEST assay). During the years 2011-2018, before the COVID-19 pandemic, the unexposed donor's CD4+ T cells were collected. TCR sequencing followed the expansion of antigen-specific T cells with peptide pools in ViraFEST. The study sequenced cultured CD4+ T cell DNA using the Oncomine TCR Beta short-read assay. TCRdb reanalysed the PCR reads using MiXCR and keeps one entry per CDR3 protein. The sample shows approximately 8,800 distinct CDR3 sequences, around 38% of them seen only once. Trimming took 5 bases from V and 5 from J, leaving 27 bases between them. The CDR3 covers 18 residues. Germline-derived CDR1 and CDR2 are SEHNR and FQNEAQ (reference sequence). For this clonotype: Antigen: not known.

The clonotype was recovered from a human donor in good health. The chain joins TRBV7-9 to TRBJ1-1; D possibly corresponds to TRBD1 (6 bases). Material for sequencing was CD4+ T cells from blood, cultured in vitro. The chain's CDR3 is CASSPRRIKTGGGTEAFF. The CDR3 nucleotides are TGTGCCAGCAGCCCACGACGAATAAAGACAGGAGGGGGGACTGAAGCTTTCTTT.